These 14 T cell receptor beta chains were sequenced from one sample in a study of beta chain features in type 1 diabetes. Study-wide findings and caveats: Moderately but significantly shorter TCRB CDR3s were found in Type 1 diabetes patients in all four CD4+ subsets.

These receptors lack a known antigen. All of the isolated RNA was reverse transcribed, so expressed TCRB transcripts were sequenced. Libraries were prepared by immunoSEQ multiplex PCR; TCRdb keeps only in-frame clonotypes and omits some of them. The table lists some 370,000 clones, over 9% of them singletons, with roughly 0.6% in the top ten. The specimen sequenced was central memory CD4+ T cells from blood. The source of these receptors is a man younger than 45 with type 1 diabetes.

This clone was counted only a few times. The CDR3 spells CASSPRTGRLSGNTIYF. The DNA of the CDR3 is TGTGCCAGCAGTCCCCGGACAGGCCGCCTCTCTGGAAACACCATATATTTT. V usage is TRBV28 and J usage is TRBJ1-3; TRBD1 agrees at 7 bases. The V segment lost 5 bases and the J segment 0 bases; nucleotides outside the gene matches: 10. This CDR3 region has 17 residues. Germline V CDR1 and CDR2: MDHEN, SYDVKM.

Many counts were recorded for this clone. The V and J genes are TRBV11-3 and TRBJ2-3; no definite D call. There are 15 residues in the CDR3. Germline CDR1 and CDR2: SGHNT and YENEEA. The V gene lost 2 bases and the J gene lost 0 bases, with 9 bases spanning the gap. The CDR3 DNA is TGTGCCAGCAGCTTACGCCCTACTAGCACAGATACGCAGTATTTT. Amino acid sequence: CASSLRPTSTDTQYF. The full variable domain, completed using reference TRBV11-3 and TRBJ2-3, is EAGVVQSPRYKIIEKKQPVAFWCNPISGHNTLYWYLQNLGQGPELLIRYENEEAVDDSQLPKDRFSAERLKGVDSTLKIQPAELGDSAVYLCASSLRPTSTDTQYFGPGTRLTVL.

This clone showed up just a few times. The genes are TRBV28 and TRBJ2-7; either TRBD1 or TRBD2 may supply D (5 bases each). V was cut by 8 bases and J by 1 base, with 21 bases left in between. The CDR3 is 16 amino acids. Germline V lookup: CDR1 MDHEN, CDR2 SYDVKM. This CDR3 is CASQKRPGLSSYEQYF. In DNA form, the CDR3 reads TGTGCCAGCCAAAAACGACCGGGGCTCTCTTCCTACGAGCAGTACTTC. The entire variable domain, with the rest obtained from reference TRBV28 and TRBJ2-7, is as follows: DVKVTQSSRYLVKRTGEKVFLECVQDMDHENMFWYRQDPGLGLRLIYFSYDVKMKEKGDIPEGYSVSREKKERFSLILESASTNQTSMYLCASQKRPGLSSYEQYFGPGTRLTVT.

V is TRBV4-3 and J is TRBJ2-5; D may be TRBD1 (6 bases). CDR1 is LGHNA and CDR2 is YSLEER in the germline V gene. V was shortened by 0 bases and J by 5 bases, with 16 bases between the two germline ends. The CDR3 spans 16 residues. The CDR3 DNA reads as TGCGCCAGCAGCCAAGATGACAGGAGACCGGGGGAGACCCAGTACTTC. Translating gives CASSQDDRRPGETQYF.

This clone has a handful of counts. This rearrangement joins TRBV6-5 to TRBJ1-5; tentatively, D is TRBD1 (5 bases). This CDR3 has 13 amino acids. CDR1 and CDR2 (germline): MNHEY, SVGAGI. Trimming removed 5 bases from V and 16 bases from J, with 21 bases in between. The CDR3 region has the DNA TGTGCCAGCAGTGAAGTGGGACTGGCATCTAACCATTTT. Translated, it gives CASSEVGLASNHF.

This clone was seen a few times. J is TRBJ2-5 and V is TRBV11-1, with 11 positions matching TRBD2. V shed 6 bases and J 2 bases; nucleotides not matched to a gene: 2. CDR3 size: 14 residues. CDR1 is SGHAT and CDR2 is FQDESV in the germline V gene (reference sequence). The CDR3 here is CASSRLAGQETQYF. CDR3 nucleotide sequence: TGTGCCAGCAGTCGACTAGCGGGACAAGAGACCCAGTACTTC.

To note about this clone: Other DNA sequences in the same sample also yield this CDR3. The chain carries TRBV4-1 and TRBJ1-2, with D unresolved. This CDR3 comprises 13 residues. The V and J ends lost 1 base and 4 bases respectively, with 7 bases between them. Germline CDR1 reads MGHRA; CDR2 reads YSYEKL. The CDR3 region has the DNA TGCGCCAGCAGCCAAGGGGCGGTCTATGGCTACACCTTC. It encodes CASSQGAVYGYTF.

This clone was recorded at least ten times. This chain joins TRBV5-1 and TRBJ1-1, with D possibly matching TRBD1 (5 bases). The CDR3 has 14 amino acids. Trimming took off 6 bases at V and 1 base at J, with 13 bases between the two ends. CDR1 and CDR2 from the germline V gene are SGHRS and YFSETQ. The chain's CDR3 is CASTLGRGNTEAFF. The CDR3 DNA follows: TGCGCCAGCACCCTCGGGAGGGGGAACACTGAAGCTTTCTTT.

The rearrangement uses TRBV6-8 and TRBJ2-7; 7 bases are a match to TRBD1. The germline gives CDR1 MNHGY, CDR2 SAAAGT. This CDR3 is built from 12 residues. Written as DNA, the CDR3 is TGTACCCGCCCCGACAGGGATCACGAGCAGTACTTC. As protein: CTRPDRDHEQYF.

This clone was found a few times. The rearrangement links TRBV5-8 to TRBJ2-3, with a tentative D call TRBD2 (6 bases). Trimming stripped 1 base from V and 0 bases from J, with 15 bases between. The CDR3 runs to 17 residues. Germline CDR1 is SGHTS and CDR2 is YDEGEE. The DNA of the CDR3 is TGTGCCAGCAGCTTGACCAGTGGCGGGAAAAGCACAGATACGCAGTATTTT. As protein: CASSLTSGGKSTDTQYF.

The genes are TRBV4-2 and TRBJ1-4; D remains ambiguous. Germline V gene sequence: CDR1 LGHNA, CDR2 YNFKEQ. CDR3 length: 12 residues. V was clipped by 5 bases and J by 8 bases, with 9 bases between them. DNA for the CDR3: TGTGCCAGCAGCTTGTATCAGGAAAAACTGTTTTTT. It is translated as CASSLYQEKLFF.

The CDR3 DNA reads TGTGCCAGCAGTTCCGGGACAGGATATCACGGGGAGCTGTTTTTT. Its protein product is CASSSGTGYHGELFF. The chain joins TRBV28 to TRBJ2-2, with TRBD1 matching 8 bases. The CDR3 spans 15 residues. CDR1 is MDHEN, CDR2 SYDVKM, per germline. The J segment lost 7 bases and the V segment lost 4 bases, leaving 8 bases of the junction unmatched. The variable domain in full, with the rest retrieved from reference TRBV28 and TRBJ2-2, is DVKVTQSSRYLVKRTGEKVFLECVQDMDHENMFWYRQDPGLGLRLIYFSYDVKMKEKGDIPEGYSVSREKKERFSLILESASTNQTSMYLCASSSGTGYHGELFFGEGSRLTVL.

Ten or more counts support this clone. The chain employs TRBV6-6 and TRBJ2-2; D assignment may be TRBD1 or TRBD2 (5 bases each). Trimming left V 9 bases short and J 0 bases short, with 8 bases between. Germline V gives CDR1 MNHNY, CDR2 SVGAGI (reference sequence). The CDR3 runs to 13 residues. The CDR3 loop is CASLGANTGELFF. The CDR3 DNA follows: TGTGCCAGTCTGGGGGCGAACACCGGGGAGCTGTTTTTT.

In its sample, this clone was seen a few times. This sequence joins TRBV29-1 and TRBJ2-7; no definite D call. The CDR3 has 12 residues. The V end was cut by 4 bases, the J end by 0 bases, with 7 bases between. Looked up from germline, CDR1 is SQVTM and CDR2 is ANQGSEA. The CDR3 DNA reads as TGCAGCGTTGCTCCGGACTCCTACGAGCAGTACTTC. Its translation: CSVAPDSYEQYF.